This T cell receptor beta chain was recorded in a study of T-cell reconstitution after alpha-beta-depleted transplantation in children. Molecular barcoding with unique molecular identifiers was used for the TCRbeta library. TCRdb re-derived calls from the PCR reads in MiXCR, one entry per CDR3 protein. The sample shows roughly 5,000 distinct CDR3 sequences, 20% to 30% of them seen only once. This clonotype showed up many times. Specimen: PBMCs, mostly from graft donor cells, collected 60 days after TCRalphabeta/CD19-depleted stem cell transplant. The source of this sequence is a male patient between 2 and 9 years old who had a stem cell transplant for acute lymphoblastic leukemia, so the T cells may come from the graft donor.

The CDR3 is CASSLKGGAVASGMGDEQFF. The CDR3, as DNA: TGCGCCAGCAGCCTAAAAGGGGGGGCCGTAGCTAGCGGGATGGGGGATGAGCAGTTCTTC. The V call is TRBV4-1, the J call TRBJ2-1; TRBD2 aligns across 9 bases. Germline V lookup: CDR1 MGHRA, CDR2 YSYEKL. After removal of 4 bases from V and 8 bases from J, the junction contained 24 bases not matched to a gene. This CDR3 region has 20 residues.